This T cell receptor (beta chain) came from a study of Graves' ophthalmopathy and Graves' hyperthyroidism. This clonotype came up many times. Investigators amplified TCR beta CDR3 regions from RNA transcripts. Second-round multiplex PCR came after first-round RT-PCR with HTBI primers. MiXCR, run by TCRdb on the multiplex PCR reads, gives a single entry per CDR3 protein. Of hundreds of thousands of distinct CDR3 sequences listed, roughly 41% are singletons. The TCR comes from an adult man with Graves' ophthalmopathy. Sequenced material: peripheral blood.

CDR3 protein: CSTSPSTGGNYGYTF. The CDR3 bases are TGCAGTACGTCCCCCAGTACAGGGGGCAACTATGGCTACACCTTC. V is TRBV20-1 and J is TRBJ1-2; TRBD1 agrees at 9 bases. The CDR3 runs 15 residues. The trim removed 8 bases at V and 2 bases at J, leaving 12 bases unmatched. Germline V lookup: CDR1 DFQATT, CDR2 SNEGSKA (reference sequence).